This T cell receptor beta chain was retrieved from a study of somatic mutations in cytotoxic T cells in rheumatoid arthritis. The ends were cut back, 0 bases at V and 5 bases at J, with 7 bases in the middle. Germline V CDR1 and CDR2: MNHEY, SVGAGI. The CDR3 loop spans 13 amino acids. Per the authors' pipeline: Patient CD8+ clones bigger than 1% seldom lined up with published virus-specific TCRB sequences. Profiled with immunoSEQ multiplex PCR; TCRdb holds only in-frame clones, not every one. D and trimming were read from the DNA, whereas the V and J calls and clone size are those reported in that table. The sample consists of under 5,000 clones, about four fifths of them appearing once.

The TCR comes from a man aged 35 to 55 with rheumatoid arthritis. Specimen: CD8+ T cells sorted from blood, collected at a follow-up visit. The rearrangement uses TRBV6-5 and TRBJ1-2; D is unclear. The CDR3: CASSYSATYGYTF. The CDR3 bases are TGTGCCAGCAGTTACTCGGCGACGTATGGCTACACCTTC.